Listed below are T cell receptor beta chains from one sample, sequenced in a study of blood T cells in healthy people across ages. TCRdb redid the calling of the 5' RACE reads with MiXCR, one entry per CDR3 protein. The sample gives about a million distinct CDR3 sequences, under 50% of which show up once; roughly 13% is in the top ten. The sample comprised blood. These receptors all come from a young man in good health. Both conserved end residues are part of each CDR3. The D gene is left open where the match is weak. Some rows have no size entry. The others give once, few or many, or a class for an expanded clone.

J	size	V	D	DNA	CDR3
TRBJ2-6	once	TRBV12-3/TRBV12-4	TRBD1	TGTGCCAGCAGGGACAGGGGCGTCTCTGGGGCCAACGTCCTGACTTTC	CASRDRGVSGANVLTF
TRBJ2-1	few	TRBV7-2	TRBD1	TGTGCCAGCAGCTTTGCAGGGGGTGGATATGAGCAGTTCTTC	CASSFAGGGYEQFF
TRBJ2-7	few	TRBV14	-	TGTGCCAGCAGCCATCCCAGGCGACCCTACGAGCAGTACTTC	CASSHPRRPYEQYF
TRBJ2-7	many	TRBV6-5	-	TGTGCCAGCAGTGACGCCAGCTCCTACGAGCAGTACTTC	CASSDASSYEQYF
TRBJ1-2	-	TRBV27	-	TGTGCCAGCAGTTTATCGGGGAGAGGATCGTCCGCCTGGGGCTACACCTTC	CASSLSGRGSSAWGYTF
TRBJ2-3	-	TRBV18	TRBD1	TGTGCCGGCTCACCCGAGGGACAGGCTGTGGTTCCGTATTTT	CAGSPEGQAVVPYF
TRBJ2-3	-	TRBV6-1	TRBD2	TGTGCCAGCTGGAGCGGGGGGGCCTCGGATACGCAGTATTTT	CASWSGGASDTQYF
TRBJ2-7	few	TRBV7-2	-	TGTGCCAGCAGCTCAGTGGGGGGTGGCAGGTCCTACGAGCAGTACTTC	CASSSVGGGRSYEQYF
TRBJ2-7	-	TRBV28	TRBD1	TGTGCCAGCCCCCCAAGGGCAGGGGGTTTTTACGAGCAGTACTTC	CASPPRAGGFYEQYF
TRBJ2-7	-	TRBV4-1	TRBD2	TGCGCCAGCAGCCCCCGACTAGCCCAATACGAGCAGTACTTC	CASSPRLAQYEQYF
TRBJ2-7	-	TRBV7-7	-	TGTGCTAGCAGCTCCCCGCCGGGCTCCGGCTACGAGCAGTACTTC	CASSSPPGSGYEQYF
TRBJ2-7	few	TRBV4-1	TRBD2	TGCGCCAGCAGCCTGACTAGCGGGAACCCCTACGAGCAGTACTTC	CASSLTSGNPYEQYF
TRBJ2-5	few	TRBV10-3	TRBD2	TGTGCCATCAGTGAGTCTGGCGGGGGGTCGGAGACCCAGTACTTC	CAISESGGGSETQYF
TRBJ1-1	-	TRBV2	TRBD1	TGTGCCAGCAACCGGGACAGACTCACTGAAGCTTTCTTT	CASNRDRLTEAFF
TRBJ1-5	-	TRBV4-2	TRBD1	TGTGCCAGCAGCCAAGAAACAGGGGCCCAGCCCCAGCATTTT	CASSQETGAQPQHF
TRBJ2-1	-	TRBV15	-	TGTGCCACCAGCAGGGAAGGGCCCAATGAGCAGTTCTTC	CATSREGPNEQFF
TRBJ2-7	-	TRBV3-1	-	TGTGCCAGCAGCCAAGTAAGGGTACAGGGTAACGAGCAGTACTTC	CASSQVRVQGNEQYF
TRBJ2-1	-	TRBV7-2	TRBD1	TGTGCCAGCAGCTTACTCCAGGGGGCAGGTGAGCAGTTCTTC	CASSLLQGAGEQFF
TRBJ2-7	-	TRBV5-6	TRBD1	TGTGCCAGCAGCTGGGAAGGACAGGGGACTTTGTACGAGCAGTACTTC	CASSWEGQGTLYEQYF
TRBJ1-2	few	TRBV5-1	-	TGCGCCAGCAGCTTGGGGGGGGCGTTCGACTATGGCTACACCTTC	CASSLGGAFDYGYTF
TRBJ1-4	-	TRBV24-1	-	TGTGTCACCAGTGGCGGGGGGAATGAAAAACTGTTTTTT	CVTSGGGNEKLFF
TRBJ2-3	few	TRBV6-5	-	TGTGCCAGCAGCCGCCGGAGGACAGATACGCAGTATTTT	CASSRRRTDTQYF
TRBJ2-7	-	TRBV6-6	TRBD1	TGTGCCAGCAGTGCACGCCCGGGACAGGTCTCCTACGAGCAGTACTTC	CASSARPGQVSYEQYF
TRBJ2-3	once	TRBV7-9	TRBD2	TGTGCCAGCAGCACCCCACTAGCGGGGGGCCGCTATACGCAGTATTTT	CASSTPLAGGRYTQYF
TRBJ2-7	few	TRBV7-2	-	TGTGCCAGCAGCTTAGATAGGGCGGGTCTCTACGAGCAGTACTTC	CASSLDRAGLYEQYF
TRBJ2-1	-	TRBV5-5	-	TGTGCCAGCAGCAGCCGGAGGTCTGGGTCCTACAATGAGCAGTTCTTC	CASSSRRSGSYNEQFF
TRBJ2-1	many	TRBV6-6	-	TGTGCCAGCAGTTATGGATACGACAATGAGCAGTTCTTC	CASSYGYDNEQFF
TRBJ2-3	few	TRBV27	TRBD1	TGTGCCAGCAGTTCCTCTACAGGGGACACAGATACGCAGTATTTT	CASSSSTGDTDTQYF
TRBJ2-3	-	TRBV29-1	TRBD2	TGCAGCGTTGTCCTCAGCGGGGGGGCGACAGATACGCAGTATTTT	CSVVLSGGATDTQYF
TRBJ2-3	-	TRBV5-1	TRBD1	TGCGCCAGCAGCTGGGGCAGAGGGACAGCGACAGATACGCAGTATTTT	CASSWGRGTATDTQYF
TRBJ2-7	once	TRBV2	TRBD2	TGTGCCAGCAGTGACCTAGCGGACCGCTACGAGCAGTACTTC	CASSDLADRYEQYF
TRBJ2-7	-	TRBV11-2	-	TGTGCCAGCAGCTTAGCTGGAGTAGCTCCCAACGAGCAGTACTTC	CASSLAGVAPNEQYF
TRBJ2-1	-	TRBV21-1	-	TGTGCCACCCGAACTATAACGGGAGGCGGCGAGACCCAGTTCTTC	CATRTITGGGETQFF
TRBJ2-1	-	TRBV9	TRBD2	TGTGCCAGCAGCGTAGTAGCTAGCGGGGAATATGAGCAGTTCTTC	CASSVVASGEYEQFF
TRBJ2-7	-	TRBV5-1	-	TGCGCCAGCAGCTTGGAGGCTAGCCTTCGGTACGAGCAGTACTTC	CASSLEASLRYEQYF
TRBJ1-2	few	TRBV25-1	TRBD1	TGTGCCAGCAGAGCCGACAGGGGAGCTAACTATGGCTACACCTTC	CASRADRGANYGYTF
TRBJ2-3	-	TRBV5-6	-	TGTGCCAGCAGCTTGAAGTGGGGCGCCTCTAGCACAGATACGCAGTATTTT	CASSLKWGASSTDTQYF
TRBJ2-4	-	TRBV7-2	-	TGTGCCAGCAGCTTAGAGAGCCGGGGTACTGTGTACTTC	CASSLESRGTVYF
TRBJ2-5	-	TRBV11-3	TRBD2	TGTGCCAGCAGCTCACTAGCGGGGGGGTTTGAGACCCAGTACTTC	CASSSLAGGFETQYF
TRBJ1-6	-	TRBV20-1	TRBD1	TGCAGTGCTAGTGGGACAGCAAATTCACCCCTCCACTTT	CSASGTANSPLHF
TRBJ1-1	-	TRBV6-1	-	TGTGCCAGCAGTGAACCGGTGAACACTGAAGCTTTCTTT	CASSEPVNTEAFF
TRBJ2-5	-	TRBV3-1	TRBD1	TGTGCCAGCAGCCCGGGGACAGTCAACAATGAGCAGTACTTC	CASSPGTVNNEQYF
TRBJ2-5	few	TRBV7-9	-	TGTGCCAGCAGCGAGGGGGGGTACCAAGAGACCCAGTACTTC	CASSEGGYQETQYF
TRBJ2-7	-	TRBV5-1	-	TGCGCCAGCAGCTTGGTAAGGAGCTCCTACGAGCAGTACTTC	CASSLVRSSYEQYF
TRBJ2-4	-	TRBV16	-	TGTGCCAGCAGCCCCCAGGGCAGCGAAAACATTCAGTACTTC	CASSPQGSENIQYF
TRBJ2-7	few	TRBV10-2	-	TGCGCCAGCGGTGAGGGTTCGCTGAAGTACGAGCAGTACTTC	CASGEGSLKYEQYF
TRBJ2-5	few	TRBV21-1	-	TGTGCCAGCAGCAAGAAGGACAGGGGGCGGGAGACCCAGTACTTC	CASSKKDRGRETQYF
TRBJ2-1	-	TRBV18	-	TGTGCCAGCTCACCATCACTAGCAGGGCTGAATGAGCAGTTCTTC	CASSPSLAGLNEQFF
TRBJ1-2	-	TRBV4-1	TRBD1	TGCGCCAGCAGCCAAGTGGAGGGACAGGCTCGAGGCTACACCTTC	CASSQVEGQARGYTF
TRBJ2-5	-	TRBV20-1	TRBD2	TGCAGTGCTCAAGGGGGACTAGCGGAACAGCAAGAGACCCAGTACTTC	CSAQGGLAEQQETQYF
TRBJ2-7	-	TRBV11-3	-	TGTGCCAGCAGCTTAGATCCGGGGTCTACCGACGAGCAGTACTTC	CASSLDPGSTDEQYF
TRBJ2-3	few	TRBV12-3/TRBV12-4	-	TGTGCCAGCAGTTTAGCGGGGGGGCTTAATACGCAGTATTTT	CASSLAGGLNTQYF
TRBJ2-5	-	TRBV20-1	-	TGCAGTGCGCAGAGGGACGGTCCTCAAGAGACCCAGTACTTC	CSAQRDGPQETQYF
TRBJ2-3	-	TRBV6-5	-	TGTGCCAGCAGTGACTCAGGGTTGGGTACGCAGTATTTT	CASSDSGLGTQYF
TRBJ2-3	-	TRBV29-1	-	TGCAGCGTTGAAGATTGGGCTGGACAATCTAGCACAGATACGCAGTATTTT	CSVEDWAGQSSTDTQYF